The clone carrying this T cell receptor beta chain has just a few counts. The target antigen is unknown. Breast cancer patients provided tissue from their axillary draining lymph nodes. The sample comes from a study of breast tumors, draining lymph nodes, adjacent tissues. Points from the study as a whole: Luminal-like breast cancer showed significantly greater tumor-nontumor repertoire similarity than basal-like breast cancer did. The data were judged consistent with most tumor T cells coming from lymph node and expanding in tumor. Tumor T cell lymph node origin was a supported hypothesis, not proven. Tumors had less TCR diversity than lymph nodes, more than nontumor tissue.

V was pared by 0 bases and J by 5 bases, with 9 bases of the junction left unmatched. There are 16 residues in the CDR3. Looked up from germline, CDR1 is DFQATT and CDR2 is SNEGSKA (reference sequence). One entry per CDR3 protein, called by TCRdb with MiXCR from the multiplex PCR reads. The sample lists 200,000 or so distinct CDR3 sequences; 31% were seen once. The source material was axillary lymph node tissue. The chain couples TRBV20-1 to TRBJ1-5; 8 bases match TRBD1. This clonotype originated in a female donor with breast cancer. Some clones in this sample may be carry-over from other donors' samples. The CDR3 DNA reads as TGCAGTGCTAGAGATCCGCAGGGGGCCACCGATCAGCCCCAGCATTTT. This sequence encodes CSARDPQGATDQPQHF.